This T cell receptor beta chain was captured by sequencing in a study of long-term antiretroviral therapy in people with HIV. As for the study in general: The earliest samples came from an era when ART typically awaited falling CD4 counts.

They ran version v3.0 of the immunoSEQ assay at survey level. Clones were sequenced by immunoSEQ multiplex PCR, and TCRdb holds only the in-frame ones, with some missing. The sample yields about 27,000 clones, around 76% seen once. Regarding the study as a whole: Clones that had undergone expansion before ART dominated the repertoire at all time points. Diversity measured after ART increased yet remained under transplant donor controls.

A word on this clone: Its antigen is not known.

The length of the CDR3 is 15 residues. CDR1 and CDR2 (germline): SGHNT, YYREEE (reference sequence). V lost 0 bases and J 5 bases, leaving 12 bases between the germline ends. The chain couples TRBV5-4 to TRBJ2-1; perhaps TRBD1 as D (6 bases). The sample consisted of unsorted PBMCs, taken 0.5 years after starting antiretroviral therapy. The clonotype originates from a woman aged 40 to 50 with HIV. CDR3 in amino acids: CASSLAGALNNEQFF. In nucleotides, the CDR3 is TGTGCCAGCAGCTTGGCAGGGGCTCTTAACAATGAGCAGTTCTTC.